Below, one T cell receptor beta chain is given with its context. Its antigen is as yet unknown. Clones were sequenced by immunoSEQ multiplex PCR, and TCRdb holds only the in-frame ones, with some missing. This sample has about 100,000 clones; 92% occur once, and the top ten carry 1.5% to 2%. These data are taken from a study of T cell responses to AZD1222 COVID-19 vaccine. Broader study findings: Scientists sampled the repertoires only once the peak T cell response had passed. The reported proportion of spike-specific TCRs targeting unmutated variant regions was nearly half. Baseline seropositives among AZD1222 recipients totaled only five or six.

The CDR3 is made up of 14 amino acids. The trim removed 6 bases at V and 5 bases at J, leaving 4 bases unmatched. Germline lookup yields CDR1 PRHDT and CDR2 FYEKMQ (reference sequence). The chain is built from TRBV13 and TRBJ1-3, with 10 nucleotides matching TRBD1. The source material was peripheral blood, sampled on day 0 of AZD1222 vaccination. The source is an adult in good health. CDR3 sequence (DNA): TGTGCCAGCAGTCGCGACAGGGGGCGAAACACCATATATTTT. Residues: CASSRDRGRNTIYF.